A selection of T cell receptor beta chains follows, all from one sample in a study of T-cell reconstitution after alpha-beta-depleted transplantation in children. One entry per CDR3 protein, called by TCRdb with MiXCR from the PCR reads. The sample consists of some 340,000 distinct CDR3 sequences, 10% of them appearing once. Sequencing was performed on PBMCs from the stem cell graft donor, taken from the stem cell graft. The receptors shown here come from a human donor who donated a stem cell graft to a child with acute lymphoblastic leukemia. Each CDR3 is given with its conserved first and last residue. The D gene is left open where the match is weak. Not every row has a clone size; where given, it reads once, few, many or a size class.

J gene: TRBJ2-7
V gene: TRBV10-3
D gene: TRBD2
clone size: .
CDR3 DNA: TGTGCCATCAGTGGACTAGCGGGAGTTTTCAACGAGCAGTACTTC
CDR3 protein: CAISGLAGVFNEQYF

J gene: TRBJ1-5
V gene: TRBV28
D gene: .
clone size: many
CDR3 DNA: TGTGCCAGCAGTCCCGGGACAACCCATCAGCCCCAGCATTTT
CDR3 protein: CASSPGTTHQPQHF

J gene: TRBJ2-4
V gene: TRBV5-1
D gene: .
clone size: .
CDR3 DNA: TGCGCCAGCAGCTTGGATCTAGCTACCCCTATTCAGTACTTC
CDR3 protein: CASSLDLATPIQYF

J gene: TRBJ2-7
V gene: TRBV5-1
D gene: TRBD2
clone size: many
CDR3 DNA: TGCGCCAGCAGTAGCGGGGGGGAATCCTACGAGCAGTACTTC
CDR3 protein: CASSSGGESYEQYF

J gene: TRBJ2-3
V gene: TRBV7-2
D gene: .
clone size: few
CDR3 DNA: TGTGCCAGCAGCGCTGCGGGGGATACGCAGTATTTT
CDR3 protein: CASSAAGDTQYF

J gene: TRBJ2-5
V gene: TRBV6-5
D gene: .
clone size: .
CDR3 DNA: TGTGCCAGCAGTTCCCCTAAAGAGACCCAGTACTTC
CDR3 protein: CASSSPKETQYF

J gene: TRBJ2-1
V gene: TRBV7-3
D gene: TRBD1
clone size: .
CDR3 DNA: TGTGCCAGCAGCTTACGGGCGGCAGGGGGCAGTACGGAGCAGTTCTTC
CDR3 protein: CASSLRAAGGSTEQFF

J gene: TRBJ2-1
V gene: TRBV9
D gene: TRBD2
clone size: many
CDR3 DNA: TGTGCCAGCAGCACCGGACCGGGACTAGCGAATGAGCAGTTCTTC
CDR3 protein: CASSTGPGLANEQFF

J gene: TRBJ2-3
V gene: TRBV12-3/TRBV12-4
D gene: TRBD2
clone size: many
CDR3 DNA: TGTGCCAGCAGTCGCTCAGCGGGAGTAGATACGCAGTATTTT
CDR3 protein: CASSRSAGVDTQYF

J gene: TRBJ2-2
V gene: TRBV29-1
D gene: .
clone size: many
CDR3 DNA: TGCAGCGTTGTAAGAGGCGGAGACACCGGGGAGCTGTTTTTT
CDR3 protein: CSVVRGGDTGELFF

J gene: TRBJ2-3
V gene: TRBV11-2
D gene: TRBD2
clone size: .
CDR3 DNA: TGTGCCAGCAGACGGGGACTAGCGGGAAGGGTGAGCACAGATACGCAGTATTTT
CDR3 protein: CASRRGLAGRVSTDTQYF

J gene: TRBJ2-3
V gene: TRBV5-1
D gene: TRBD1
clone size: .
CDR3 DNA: TGCGCCAGCAGGATGACAGGGGAGGAGTCAGATACGCAGTATTTT
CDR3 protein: CASRMTGEESDTQYF

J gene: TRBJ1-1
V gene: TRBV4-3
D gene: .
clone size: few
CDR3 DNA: TGCGCCAGCAGCGCCCGTCAAACAGGGGAAGCTTTCTTT
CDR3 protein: CASSARQTGEAFF

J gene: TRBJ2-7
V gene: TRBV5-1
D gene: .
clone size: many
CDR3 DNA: TGTGCCAGCAGCGGAGGCTACGAGCAGTACTTC
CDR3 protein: CASSGGYEQYF

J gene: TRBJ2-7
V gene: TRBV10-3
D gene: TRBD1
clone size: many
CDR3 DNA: TGTGCCATCAGTGGGGGACAGGCACTATACGAGCAGTACTTC
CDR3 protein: CAISGGQALYEQYF

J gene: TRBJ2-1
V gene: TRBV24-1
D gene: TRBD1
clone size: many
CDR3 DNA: TGTGCCACCAGTGATTTGTCTGGCCAGGGGGCTGATGAGCAGTTCTTC
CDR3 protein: CATSDLSGQGADEQFF

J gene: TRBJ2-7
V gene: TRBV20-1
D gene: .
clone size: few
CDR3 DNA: TGCAGTGCCGGGTCAGGACGGAGCTCCTACGAGCAGTACTTC
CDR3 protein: CSAGSGRSSYEQYF

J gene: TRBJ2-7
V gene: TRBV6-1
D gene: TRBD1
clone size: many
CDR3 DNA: TGTGCCAGCTCAGGGGGCGTTGGTAGGAACGAGCAGTACTTC
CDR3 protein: CASSGGVGRNEQYF

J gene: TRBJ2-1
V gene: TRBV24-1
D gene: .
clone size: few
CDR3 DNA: TGTGCCACCAGTGATTACGGACAGAGCTCCTACAATGAGCAGTTCTTC
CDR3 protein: CATSDYGQSSYNEQFF

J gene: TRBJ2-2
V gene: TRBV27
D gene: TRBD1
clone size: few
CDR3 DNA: TGTGCCAGCAGTTGGACAGGGGGTAGGACCGGGGAGCTGTTTTTT
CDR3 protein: CASSWTGGRTGELFF

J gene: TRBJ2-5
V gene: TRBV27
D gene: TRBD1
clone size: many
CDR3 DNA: TGTGCCAGCAGTCCCAGGGGACAGGGGCAAGAGACCCAGTACTTC
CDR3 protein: CASSPRGQGQETQYF

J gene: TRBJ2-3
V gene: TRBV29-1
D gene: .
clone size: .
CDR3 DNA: TGCAGCGTTGTAGGGGGGGAGACTACGCAGTATTTT
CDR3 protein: CSVVGGETTQYF

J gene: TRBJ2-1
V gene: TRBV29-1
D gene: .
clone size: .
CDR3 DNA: TGCAGCGTTCTCCTTCCCCCCGGCACCCCCTACAATGAGCAGTTCTTC
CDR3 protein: CSVLLPPGTPYNEQFF

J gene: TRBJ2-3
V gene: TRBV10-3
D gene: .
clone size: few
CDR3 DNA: TGTGCCATCACCAGGGGGGACTGGGGGCGAGGAGATACGCAGTATTTT
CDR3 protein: CAITRGDWGRGDTQYF